This note documents a single T cell receptor beta chain sequence. The germline CDR1 and CDR2 sequences are LGHDT and YNNKEL (reference sequence). This CDR3 is 14 amino acids long. V lost 0 bases and J lost 11, with 16 bases in between. TCRdb analysed the RT-PCR reads with MiXCR anew, one entry per CDR3 protein. The sample consists of hundreds of thousands of distinct CDR3 sequences, 13% to 15% of them appearing once. The chain combines TRBV3-1 with TRBJ1-1; D uncertain. The TCR originated in a female donor in good health, serving as a healthy control. Sequenced: memory CD4+ T cells from blood. CDR3 in amino acids: CASSQEARFGGAFF. CDR3 in DNA: TGTGCCAGCAGCCAAGAAGCGCGTTTCGGAGGGGCTTTCTTT.